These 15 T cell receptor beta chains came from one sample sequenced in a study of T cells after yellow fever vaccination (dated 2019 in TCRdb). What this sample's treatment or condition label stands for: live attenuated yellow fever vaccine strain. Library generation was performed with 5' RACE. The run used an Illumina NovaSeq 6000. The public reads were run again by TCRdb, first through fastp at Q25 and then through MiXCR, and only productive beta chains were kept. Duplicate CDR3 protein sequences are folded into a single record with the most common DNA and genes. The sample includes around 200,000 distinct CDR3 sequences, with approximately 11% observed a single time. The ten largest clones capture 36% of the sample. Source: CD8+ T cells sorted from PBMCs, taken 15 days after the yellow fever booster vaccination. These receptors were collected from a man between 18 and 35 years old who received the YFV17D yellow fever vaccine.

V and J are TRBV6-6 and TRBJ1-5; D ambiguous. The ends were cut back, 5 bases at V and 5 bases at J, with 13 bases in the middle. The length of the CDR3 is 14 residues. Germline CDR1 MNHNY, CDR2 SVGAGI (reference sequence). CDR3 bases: TGTGCCAGCAGTCCCCGTGGAGGAGATCAGCCCCAGCATTTT. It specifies CASSPRGGDQPQHF.

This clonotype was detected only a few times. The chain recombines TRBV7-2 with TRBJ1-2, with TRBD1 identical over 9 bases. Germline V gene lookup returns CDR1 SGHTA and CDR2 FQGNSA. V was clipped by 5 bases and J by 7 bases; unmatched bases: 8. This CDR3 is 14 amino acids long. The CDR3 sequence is CASSPRDRVSGYTF. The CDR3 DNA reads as TGTGCCAGCAGCCCCCGGGACAGGGTTTCTGGCTACACCTTC.

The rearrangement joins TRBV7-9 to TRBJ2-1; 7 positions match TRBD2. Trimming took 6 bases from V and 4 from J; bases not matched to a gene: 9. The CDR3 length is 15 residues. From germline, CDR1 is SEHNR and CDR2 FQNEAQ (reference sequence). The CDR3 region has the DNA TGTGCCAGCAGTCCAGCGGGGAACTTGTACAATGAGCAGTTCTTC. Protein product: CASSPAGNLYNEQFF.

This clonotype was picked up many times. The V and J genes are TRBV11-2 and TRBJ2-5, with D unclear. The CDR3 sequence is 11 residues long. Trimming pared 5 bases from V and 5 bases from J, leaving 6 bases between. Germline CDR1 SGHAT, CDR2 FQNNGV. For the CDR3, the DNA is TGTGCCAGCAGCCGTTTGGAGACCCAGTACTTC. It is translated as CASSRLETQYF.

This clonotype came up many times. The CDR3 protein is CASSSSGTGWTEAFF. DNA of the CDR3: TGTGCCAGCAGCTCCTCCGGGACAGGGTGGACTGAAGCTTTCTTT. This chain connects TRBV5-5 to TRBJ1-1, with 9 bases aligning to TRBD1. The CDR3 runs 15 residues. V shed 3 bases and J 5 bases; nucleotides not matched to a gene: 8. The V gene's germline CDR1 is SGHKS and CDR2 YYEKEE (reference sequence). Variable domain in full (rest from reference TRBV5-5 and TRBJ1-1): DAGVTQSPTHLIKTRGQQVTLRCSPISGHKSVSWYQQVLGQGPQFIFQYYEKEERGRGNFPDRFSARQFPNYSSELNVNALLLGDSALYLCASSSSGTGWTEAFFGQGTRLTVV.

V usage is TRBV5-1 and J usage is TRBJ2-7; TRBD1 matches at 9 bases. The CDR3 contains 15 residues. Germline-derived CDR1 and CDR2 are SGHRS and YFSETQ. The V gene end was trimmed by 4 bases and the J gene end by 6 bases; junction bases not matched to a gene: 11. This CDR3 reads CASSAPGTGIGEQYF. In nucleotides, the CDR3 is TGCGCCAGCAGCGCACCAGGGACAGGGATCGGCGAGCAGTACTTC. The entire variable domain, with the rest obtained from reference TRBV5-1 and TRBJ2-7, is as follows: KAGVTQTPRYLIKTRGQQVTLSCSPISGHRSVSWYQQTPGQGLQFLFEYFSETQRNKGNFPGRFSGRQFSNSRSEMNVSTLELGDSALYLCASSAPGTGIGEQYFGPGTRLTVT.

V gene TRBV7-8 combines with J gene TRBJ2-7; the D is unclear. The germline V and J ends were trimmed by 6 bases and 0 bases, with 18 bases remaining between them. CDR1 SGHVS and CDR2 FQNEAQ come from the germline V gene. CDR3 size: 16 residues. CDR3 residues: CASRALGYLSSYEQYF. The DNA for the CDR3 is TGTGCCAGCAGGGCCCTGGGCTACCTAAGCTCCTACGAGCAGTACTTC.

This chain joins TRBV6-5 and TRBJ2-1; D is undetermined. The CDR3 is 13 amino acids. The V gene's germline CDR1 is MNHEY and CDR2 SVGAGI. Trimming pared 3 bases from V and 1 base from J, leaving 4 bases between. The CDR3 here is CASSYRSYNEQFF. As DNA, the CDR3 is TGTGCCAGCAGTTATAGGTCCTACAATGAGCAGTTCTTC.

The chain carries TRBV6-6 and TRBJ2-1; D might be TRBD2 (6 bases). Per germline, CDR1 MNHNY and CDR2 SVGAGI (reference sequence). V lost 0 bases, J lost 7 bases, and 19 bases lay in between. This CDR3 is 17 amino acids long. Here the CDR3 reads CASSYSVVGGSRNEQFF. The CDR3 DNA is TGTGCCAGCAGTTACTCGGTTGTGGGGGGAAGTAGAAATGAGCAGTTCTTC.

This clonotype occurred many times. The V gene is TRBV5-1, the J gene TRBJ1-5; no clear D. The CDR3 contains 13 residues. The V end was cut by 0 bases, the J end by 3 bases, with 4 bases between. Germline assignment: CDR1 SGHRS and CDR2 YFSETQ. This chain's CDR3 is CASSLAINQPQHF. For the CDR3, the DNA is TGCGCCAGCAGCTTGGCCATCAATCAGCCCCAGCATTTT. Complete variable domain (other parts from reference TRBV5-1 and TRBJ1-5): KAGVTQTPRYLIKTRGQQVTLSCSPISGHRSVSWYQQTPGQGLQFLFEYFSETQRNKGNFPGRFSGRQFSNSRSEMNVSTLELGDSALYLCASSLAINQPQHFGDGTRLSIL.

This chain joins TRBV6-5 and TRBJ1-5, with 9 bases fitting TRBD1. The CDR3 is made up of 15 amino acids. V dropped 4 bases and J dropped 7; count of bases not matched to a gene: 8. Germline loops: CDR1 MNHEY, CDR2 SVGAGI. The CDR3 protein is CASSWSGTGNQPQHF. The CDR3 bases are TGTGCCAGCAGTTGGAGCGGGACAGGGAACCAGCCCCAGCATTTT.

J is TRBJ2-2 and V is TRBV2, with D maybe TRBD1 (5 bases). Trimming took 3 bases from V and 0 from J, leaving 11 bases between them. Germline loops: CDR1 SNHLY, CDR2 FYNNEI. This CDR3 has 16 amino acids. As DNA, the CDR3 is TGTGCCAGCAGTGAGTTGGCAGGGTCGAACACCGGGGAGCTGTTTTTT. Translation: CASSELAGSNTGELFF.

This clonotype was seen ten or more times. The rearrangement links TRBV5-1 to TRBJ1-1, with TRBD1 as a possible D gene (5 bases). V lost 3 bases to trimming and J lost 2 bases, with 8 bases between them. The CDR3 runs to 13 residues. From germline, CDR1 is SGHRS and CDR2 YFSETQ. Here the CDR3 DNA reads TGCGCCAGCAGCTCGACAGTCAACACTGAAGCTTTCTTT. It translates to CASSSTVNTEAFF.

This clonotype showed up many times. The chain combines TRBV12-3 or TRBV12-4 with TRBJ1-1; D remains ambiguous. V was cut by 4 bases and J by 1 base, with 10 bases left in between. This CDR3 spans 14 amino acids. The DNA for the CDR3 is TGTGCCAGCAGTTCGGCAGACAAGAACACTGAAGCTTTCTTT. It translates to CASSSADKNTEAFF.

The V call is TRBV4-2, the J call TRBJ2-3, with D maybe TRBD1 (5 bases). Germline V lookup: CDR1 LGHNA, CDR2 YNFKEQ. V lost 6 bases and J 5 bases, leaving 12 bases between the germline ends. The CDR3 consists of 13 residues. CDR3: CASSPGYRDTQYF. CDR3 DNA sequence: TGTGCCAGCAGTCCAGGGTACAGAGATACGCAGTATTTT.